Only a few counts were recorded for the clone carrying this T cell receptor beta chain. Its specificity is unknown. This specimen belongs to a study of response to subunit inactivated influenza vaccine. Germline loops: CDR1 DFQATT, CDR2 SNEGSKA (reference sequence). V was clipped by 5 bases and J by 3 bases, with 20 bases between them. The CDR3 totals 15 residues. MiXCR, applied by TCRdb to the RT-PCR reads, yields one record per CDR3 protein. The sample lists about 800,000 distinct CDR3 sequences; about 20% were seen once. Study-wide points: T cells newly recruited by each seasonal influenza vaccination are few, the authors suggested.

This TCR was sampled from a man aged 50 to 60 who received an inactivated influenza vaccine. Sequencing was performed on PBMCs from blood, taken roughly 5 days after vaccination. V gene TRBV20-1 combines with J gene TRBJ2-7, with D tentatively TRBD1 (6 bases). The CDR3 sequence: CSAYGLGADFYEQYF. CDR3 DNA: TGCAGTGCTTACGGCCTGGGGGCAGACTTCTACGAGCAGTACTTC.